The clone carrying this T cell receptor beta chain was detected ten times or more. Its antigen is still unknown. Germline V CDR1 and CDR2: SGDLS, YYNGEE. The CDR3 length is 14 residues. Trimming stripped 0 bases from V and 7 bases from J, with 11 bases between. TCRdb reanalysed the multiplex PCR reads using MiXCR and keeps one entry per CDR3 protein. This sample yields roughly 80,000 distinct CDR3 sequences, of which roughly 19% are seen a single time; about 2.4% belongs to the top ten. Samples came from axillary lymph nodes draining the breast cancer. This sample stems from a study of breast tumors, draining lymph nodes, adjacent tissues. General study findings and limits: Tumor TCR diversity was below lymph nodes but above nontumor tissue. Findings are consistent with lymph node origin and intratumoral expansion of most tumor T cells.

The chain is built from TRBV9 and TRBJ2-1, with D possibly TRBD1 on 6 matching bases. Sequenced material: axillary lymph node tissue. The receptor's source is a female donor with breast cancer. Some clones in this sample may be carry-over from other donors' samples. CDR3 nucleotide sequence: TGTGCCAGCAGCGTAGTCCTAGGGGGAAATGAGCAGTTCTTC. Translation gives CASSVVLGGNEQFF.